This T cell receptor beta chain came from a study of Ad26.COV2.S vaccination and SARS-CoV-2 variants. Treatment here: roughly 20 received Ad26.COV2.S at low or high dose, single or two shots; 5 received placebo; per-sample allocation not given. All samples were drawn on day 63, counting from the first vaccine or placebo injection. Produced via immunoSEQ multiplex PCR; TCRdb's table is partial and in-frame only. The repertoire holds around 300,000 clones, 86% seen once, with 9.5% to 12% in the top ten. This material consisted of peripheral blood, taken in a trial of Ad26.COV2.S vaccine versus placebo. The TCR originated in a person between 18 and 65 years old who received the Ad26.COV2.S COVID-19 vaccine or a placebo.

The DNA for the CDR3 is TGTGCCAGCAGTTACTCTGGACTAACCCAAGATACGCAGTATTTT. This gives the protein CASSYSGLTQDTQYF. The chain couples TRBV6-2 or TRBV6-3 to TRBJ2-3, with a possible D match to TRBD2 (6 bases). The V and J ends lost 0 bases and 5 bases respectively, with 12 bases between them. Germline V gene sequence: CDR1 MNHEY, CDR2 SVGEGT. This CDR3 spans 15 amino acids.